This T cell receptor (beta chain) came from a study of human T cells and chemical hapten exposure. Study information: TCR yields per sample varied, mainly owing to small pooled library volume differences.

General study results and limits: TCRs exceeding 1 in 1000 frequency stayed unchanged with DPC sensitization.

A note on this clonotype: Its antigen remains unidentified.

Time point given: healthy volunteer bleed at 6 weeks. Whole blood that had not been fractionated was the source of extracted total RNA. With 4 bases clipped from V and 1 base from J, the junction kept 6 bases outside the gene matches. The CDR3 runs 15 residues. CDR1 SGHNT and CDR2 YYREEE come from the germline V gene (reference sequence). The library put unique molecular identifiers onto individual cDNA molecules. Per the authors' pipeline: Across samples, TCR counts had a median of about 100,000 and ranged from about 20,000 to 750,000. TCRdb used MiXCR to reprocess the RACE reads, holding one entry per CDR3 protein. The V and J calls here are based on TCRdb, not the publication. The repertoire holds about 77,000 distinct CDR3 sequences, with about 8.6% as singletons.

Sequences were obtained from whole blood. This chain connects TRBV5-4 to TRBJ2-7; 9 bases map to TRBD1. The receptor was derived from a female donor in good health. Some clones in this sample may be carry-over from other donors' samples. CDR3 loop: CASSTQGAGSYEQYF. The CDR3 nucleotides read TGTGCCAGCAGCACACAGGGGGCGGGTTCCTACGAGCAGTACTTC.